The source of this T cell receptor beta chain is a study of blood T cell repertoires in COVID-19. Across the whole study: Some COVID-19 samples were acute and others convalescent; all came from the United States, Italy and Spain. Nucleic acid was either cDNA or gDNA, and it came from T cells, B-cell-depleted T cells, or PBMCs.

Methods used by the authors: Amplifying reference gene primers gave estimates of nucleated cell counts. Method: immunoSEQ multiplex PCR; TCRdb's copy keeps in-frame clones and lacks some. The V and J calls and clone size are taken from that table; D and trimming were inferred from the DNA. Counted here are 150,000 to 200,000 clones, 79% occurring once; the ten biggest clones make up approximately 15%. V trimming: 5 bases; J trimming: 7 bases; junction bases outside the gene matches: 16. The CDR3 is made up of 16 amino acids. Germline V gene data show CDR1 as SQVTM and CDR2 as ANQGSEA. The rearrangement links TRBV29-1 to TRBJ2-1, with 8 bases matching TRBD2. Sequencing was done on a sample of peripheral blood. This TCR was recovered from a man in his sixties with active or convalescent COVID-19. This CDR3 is CSVLPYVTGGENEQFF. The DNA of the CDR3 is TGCAGCGTTCTTCCCTATGTGACGGGAGGGGAGAATGAGCAGTTCTTC.